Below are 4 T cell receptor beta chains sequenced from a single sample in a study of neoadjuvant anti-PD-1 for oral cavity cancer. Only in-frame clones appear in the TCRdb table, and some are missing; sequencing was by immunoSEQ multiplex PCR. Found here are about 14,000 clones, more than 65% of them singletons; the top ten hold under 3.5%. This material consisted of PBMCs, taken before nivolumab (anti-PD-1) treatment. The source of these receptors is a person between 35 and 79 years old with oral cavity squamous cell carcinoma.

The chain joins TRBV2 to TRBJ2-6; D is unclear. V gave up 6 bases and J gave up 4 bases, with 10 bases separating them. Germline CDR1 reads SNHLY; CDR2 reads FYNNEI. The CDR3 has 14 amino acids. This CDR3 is CASRAMWGANVLTF. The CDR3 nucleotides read TGTGCCAGCAGGGCGATGTGGGGGGCCAACGTCCTGACTTTC.

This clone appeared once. The CDR3 coding sequence is TGCGCCAGCAGCACCACAGGGATTTTTACCTACGAGCAGTACTTC. It yields the protein CASSTTGIFTYEQYF. This chain joins TRBV5-1 and TRBJ2-7; D might be TRBD1 (6 bases). The CDR3 loop spans 15 amino acids. Germline V gene lookup returns CDR1 SGHRS and CDR2 YFSETQ. The V gene lost 4 bases and the J gene lost 2 bases, with 16 bases spanning the gap.

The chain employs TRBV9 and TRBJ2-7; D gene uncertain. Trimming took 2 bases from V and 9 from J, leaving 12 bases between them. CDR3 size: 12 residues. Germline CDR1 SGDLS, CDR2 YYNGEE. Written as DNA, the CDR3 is TGTGCCAGCAGCGTGAGATTATGGGTGCAGTACTTC. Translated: CASSVRLWVQYF.

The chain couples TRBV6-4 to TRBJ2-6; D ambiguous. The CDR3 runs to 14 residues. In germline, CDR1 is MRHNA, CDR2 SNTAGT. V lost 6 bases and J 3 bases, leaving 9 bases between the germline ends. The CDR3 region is CASSQRVGANVLTF. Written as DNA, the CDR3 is TGTGCCAGCAGCCAAAGGGTTGGGGCCAACGTCCTGACTTTC.